Listed below are T cell receptor beta chains from one sample, sequenced in a study of blood T cell repertoires in COVID-19. Repertoires were generated with immunoSEQ multiplex PCR, while TCRdb's copy carries only in-frame clones and drops some. The sample lists 81,000 or so clones, about 89% occurring once. Material for sequencing was peripheral blood. The receptors derive from a man between 65 and 85 years old with active or convalescent COVID-19. The CDR3 runs from the conserved cysteine through the conserved F or W. Each record gives: J gene, D gene, clone size, V gene, CDR3 protein, CDR3 DNA. A D gene is named only where the DNA matches it firmly. Only part of the rows carry a size: once, few, many, or a class if the clone is expanded.

j_gene: TRBJ2-3
d_gene: TRBD2
abundance: NA
v_gene: TRBV18
CDR3aa: CASSPTSADTDTQYF
CDR3nt: TGTGCCAGCTCACCGACTAGCGCGGATACAGATACGCAGTATTTT

j_gene: TRBJ1-2
d_gene: TRBD1
abundance: NA
v_gene: TRBV6-6
CDR3aa: CASTRGQGHYGYTF
CDR3nt: TGTGCCTCAACCCGGGGACAGGGGCACTATGGCTACACCTTC

j_gene: TRBJ2-2
d_gene: NA
abundance: NA
v_gene: TRBV6-2/TRBV6-3
CDR3aa: CASSFFAGTLINTGELFF
CDR3nt: TGTGCCAGCAGTTTTTTCGCCGGGACACTCATTAACACCGGGGAGCTGTTTTTT

j_gene: TRBJ1-1
d_gene: NA
abundance: NA
v_gene: TRBV7-9
CDR3aa: CASSFQGGYTEAFF
CDR3nt: TGTGCCAGCAGCTTCCAAGGGGGTTACACTGAAGCTTTCTTT

j_gene: TRBJ1-2
d_gene: NA
abundance: few
v_gene: TRBV30
CDR3aa: CAWSPSTRGQSGYTF
CDR3nt: TGTGCCTGGAGTCCATCAACCAGGGGCCAGAGTGGCTACACCTTC

j_gene: TRBJ2-7
d_gene: NA
abundance: NA
v_gene: TRBV3-1/TRBV3-2
CDR3aa: CASSQDWQRGEQYF
CDR3nt: TGTGCCAGCAGCCAAGATTGGCAACGCGGCGAGCAGTACTTC

j_gene: TRBJ1-2
d_gene: TRBD1
abundance: NA
v_gene: TRBV13
CDR3aa: CASRLRQGLYGYTF
CDR3nt: TGTGCCAGCAGGCTTAGACAGGGCCTCTATGGCTACACCTTC

j_gene: TRBJ1-5
d_gene: NA
abundance: NA
v_gene: TRBV7-2
CDR3aa: CASSPQGGGQPQHF
CDR3nt: TGTGCCAGCAGCCCGCAGGGAGGTGGTCAGCCCCAGCATTTT

j_gene: TRBJ2-5
d_gene: TRBD2
abundance: once
v_gene: TRBV2
CDR3aa: CASSRGLAGGRPETQYF
CDR3nt: TGTGCCAGCAGTCGCGGACTAGCGGGGGGGCGGCCTGAGACCCAGTACTTC

j_gene: TRBJ2-7
d_gene: TRBD1
abundance: NA
v_gene: TRBV4-2
CDR3aa: CASSQRTTGTGSNEQYF
CDR3nt: TGTGCCAGCAGCCAACGTACTACCGGGACAGGGTCCAACGAGCAGTACTTC

j_gene: TRBJ1-1
d_gene: TRBD1
abundance: NA
v_gene: TRBV27
CDR3aa: CASSLRTGGAENTEAFF
CDR3nt: TGTGCCAGCAGTTTACGGACAGGGGGCGCCGAGAACACTGAAGCTTTCTTT

j_gene: TRBJ1-6
d_gene: NA
abundance: NA
v_gene: TRBV5-1
CDR3aa: CASSLERPYNSPLHF
CDR3nt: TGCGCCAGCAGCTTGGAGCGGCCATATAATTCACCCCTCCACTTT

j_gene: TRBJ1-2
d_gene: NA
abundance: NA
v_gene: TRBV20-1
CDR3aa: CSAPDIYHAF
CDR3nt: TGCAGTGCTCCGGACATCTATCACGCCTTC

j_gene: TRBJ2-1
d_gene: TRBD1
abundance: NA
v_gene: TRBV24-1
CDR3aa: CATSDPSQGENEQFF
CDR3nt: TGTGCCACCAGCGACCCGTCACAGGGGGAGAATGAGCAGTTCTTC

j_gene: TRBJ2-1
d_gene: TRBD2
abundance: NA
v_gene: TRBV9
CDR3aa: CASSPRVAGGGDEQFF
CDR3nt: TGTGCCAGCAGCCCCCGGGTAGCGGGGGGCGGGGATGAGCAGTTCTTC

j_gene: TRBJ1-1
d_gene: TRBD1
abundance: NA
v_gene: TRBV28
CDR3aa: CASSLLGTGNTEAFF
CDR3nt: TGTGCCAGCAGTTTATTGGGGACAGGGAACACTGAAGCTTTCTTT

j_gene: TRBJ1-2
d_gene: NA
abundance: few
v_gene: TRBV3-1/TRBV3-2
CDR3aa: CASSQDRVGGRGYTF
CDR3nt: TGTGCCAGCAGCCAAGATAGAGTTGGTGGTCGTGGCTACACCTTC

j_gene: TRBJ1-2
d_gene: TRBD1
abundance: NA
v_gene: TRBV7-6
CDR3aa: CASSSLDRGYGYTF
CDR3nt: TGTGCCAGCAGCTCCCTGGACAGGGGCTATGGCTACACCTTC

j_gene: TRBJ1-1
d_gene: TRBD1
abundance: NA
v_gene: TRBV4-1
CDR3aa: CASSPHRGRLTGSDTEAFF
CDR3nt: TGCGCCAGCAGCCCCCACAGGGGGCGACTCACGGGTAGTGACACTGAAGCTTTCTTT

j_gene: TRBJ2-3
d_gene: TRBD2
abundance: NA
v_gene: TRBV9
CDR3aa: CASSVDRTSYTDTQYF
CDR3nt: TGTGCCAGCAGCGTAGACCGGACTAGCTACACAGATACGCAGTATTTT

j_gene: TRBJ2-2
d_gene: TRBD1
abundance: NA
v_gene: TRBV24-1
CDR3aa: CATSDPGGTGELFF
CDR3nt: TGTGCCACCAGTGATCCAGGGGGCACCGGGGAGCTGTTTTTT

j_gene: TRBJ2-1
d_gene: NA
abundance: NA
v_gene: TRBV7-2
CDR3aa: CASSSQRRRGTYNEQFF
CDR3nt: TGTGCCAGCAGCTCCCAGAGGAGGCGGGGGACATACAATGAGCAGTTCTTC

j_gene: TRBJ1-5
d_gene: NA
abundance: NA
v_gene: TRBV7-2
CDR3aa: CASSLVQDQPQHF
CDR3nt: TGTGCCAGCAGCTTAGTACAGGATCAGCCCCAGCATTTT

j_gene: TRBJ1-4
d_gene: NA
abundance: NA
v_gene: TRBV7-8
CDR3aa: CASSLAGRGMGEKLFF
CDR3nt: TGTGCCAGCAGCTTAGCGGGGAGGGGCATGGGTGAAAAACTGTTTTTT

j_gene: TRBJ1-5
d_gene: NA
abundance: NA
v_gene: TRBV6-2/TRBV6-3
CDR3aa: CASSYEGRNSQPQHF
CDR3nt: TGTGCCAGCAGTTACGAAGGCAGGAACAGTCAGCCCCAGCATTTT

j_gene: TRBJ1-2
d_gene: TRBD1
abundance: NA
v_gene: TRBV7-2
CDR3aa: CASSINRQGASSYTF
CDR3nt: TGTGCCAGCAGCATCAACAGACAGGGGGCGAGTAGCTACACCTTC

j_gene: TRBJ2-2
d_gene: NA
abundance: NA
v_gene: TRBV5-4
CDR3aa: CASSLSGNTGELFF
CDR3nt: TGTGCCAGCAGCCTGTCGGGGAACACCGGGGAGCTGTTTTTT

j_gene: TRBJ2-7
d_gene: NA
abundance: NA
v_gene: TRBV28
CDR3aa: CASSSLLVHEQYF
CDR3nt: TGTGCCAGCAGTTCCCTCTTAGTACACGAGCAGTACTTC

j_gene: TRBJ1-5
d_gene: NA
abundance: NA
v_gene: TRBV5-5
CDR3aa: CASSLGAGQPQHF
CDR3nt: TGTGCCAGCAGCTTGGGGGCGGGCCAGCCCCAGCATTTT

j_gene: TRBJ1-5
d_gene: NA
abundance: once
v_gene: TRBV30
CDR3aa: CAWSPPTGYQPQHF
CDR3nt: TGTGCCTGGAGTCCCCCGACAGGATATCAGCCCCAGCATTTT

j_gene: TRBJ2-1
d_gene: TRBD2
abundance: NA
v_gene: TRBV7-6
CDR3aa: CASRTSGASSYNEQFF
CDR3nt: TGTGCCAGTCGGACTAGCGGGGCGAGCTCCTACAATGAGCAGTTCTTC

j_gene: TRBJ1-1
d_gene: TRBD1
abundance: NA
v_gene: TRBV19
CDR3aa: CASSIAGTGYTEAFF
CDR3nt: TGTGCCAGTAGTATAGCTGGGACAGGGTACACTGAAGCTTTCTTT

j_gene: TRBJ1-5
d_gene: TRBD1
abundance: NA
v_gene: TRBV15
CDR3aa: CATSRDRVYQPQHF
CDR3nt: TGTGCCACCAGCCGGGACAGGGTTTACCAGCCCCAGCATTTT

j_gene: TRBJ2-5
d_gene: TRBD2
abundance: NA
v_gene: TRBV15
CDR3aa: CATSRVTSGGLQETQYF
CDR3nt: TGTGCCACCAGCAGAGTGACTAGCGGGGGGCTCCAAGAGACCCAGTACTTC

j_gene: TRBJ2-2
d_gene: NA
abundance: NA
v_gene: TRBV30
CDR3aa: CAWSAYTGELFF
CDR3nt: TGTGCCTGGAGTGCTTACACCGGGGAGCTGTTTTTT

j_gene: TRBJ1-3
d_gene: NA
abundance: NA
v_gene: TRBV6-5
CDR3aa: CASSPRGAGGNTIYF
CDR3nt: TGTGCCAGCAGTCCCCGGGGGGCTGGAGGAAACACCATATATTTT

j_gene: TRBJ2-5
d_gene: NA
abundance: NA
v_gene: TRBV12-3/TRBV12-4
CDR3aa: CASSYKETQYF
CDR3nt: TGTGCCAGCAGTTATAAAGAGACCCAGTACTTC

j_gene: TRBJ1-1
d_gene: TRBD1
abundance: NA
v_gene: TRBV13
CDR3aa: CASSFDPGTGNAEAFF
CDR3nt: TGTGCCAGCAGCTTTGATCCCGGGACAGGGAACGCTGAAGCTTTCTTT

j_gene: TRBJ2-2
d_gene: NA
abundance: NA
v_gene: TRBV6-2/TRBV6-3
CDR3aa: CASSYGRTQDTGELFF
CDR3nt: TGTGCCAGCAGTTACGGAAGGACACAAGATACCGGGGAGCTGTTTTTT

j_gene: TRBJ1-2
d_gene: TRBD1
abundance: once
v_gene: TRBV28
CDR3aa: CASRVWGTGDDYGYTF
CDR3nt: TGTGCCAGCAGGGTGTGGGGGACAGGGGATGACTATGGCTACACCTTC